These 32 T cell receptor beta chains share one sample of origin, sequenced in a study of shared clonotypes between healthy human individuals. Using immunoSEQ multiplex PCR, the repertoire was profiled, and TCRdb retains in-frame clones only, with some absent. The data show about 490,000 clones, approximately 82% seen once. The specimen was PBMCs. The receptor source for this set is a woman aged 40-49 years in good health. Some clones in this sample may be carry-over from other donors' samples.

This chain joins TRBV30 and TRBJ1-3; D perhaps matches TRBD1 (5 bases). Germline V lookup: CDR1 GTSNPN, CDR2 SVGIG (reference sequence). Trimming pared 1 base from V and 0 bases from J, leaving 10 bases between. The CDR3 contains 15 residues. The CDR3 here is CAWSAQAFSGNTIYF. CDR3 bases: TGTGCCTGGAGTGCACAGGCATTCTCTGGAAACACCATATATTTT. Complete variable domain (other parts from reference TRBV30 and TRBJ1-3): SQTIHQWPATLVQPVGSPLSLECTVEGTSNPNLYWYRQAAGRGLQLLFYSVGIGQISSEVPQNLSASRPQDRQFILSSKKLLLSDSGFYLCAWSAQAFSGNTIYFGEGSWLTVV.

This clone has only a few counts. Other DNA sequences from this sample encode an identical CDR3 as well. The chain combines TRBV5-4 with TRBJ2-7; maybe TRBD2 (5 bases). The germline V gene has CDR1 SGHNT and CDR2 YYREEE (reference sequence). V was cut by 4 bases and J by 7 bases, with 21 bases left in between. CDR3 length: 15 amino acids. CDR3 DNA: TGTGCCAGCAGCACCCCCGGCGCCGCTACGGGGGAGCAGTACTTC. It specifies CASSTPGAATGEQYF.

The chain carries TRBV7-2 and TRBJ1-6; 12 positions agree with TRBD1. With 2 bases clipped from V and 10 bases from J, the junction kept 9 bases outside the gene matches. The CDR3 totals 17 residues. The germline V gene has CDR1 SGHTA and CDR2 FQGNSA. CDR3 DNA: TGTGCCAGCAGCTTATTAGACCCGGGGACAGGGGGCTCACCCCTCCACTTT. Translated, it gives CASSLLDPGTGGSPLHF.

This clone was seen only a few times. The V gene is TRBV7-6, the J gene TRBJ2-3, with 12 bases identical to TRBD2. The CDR3 spans 17 residues. From germline, CDR1 is SGHVS and CDR2 FNYEAQ. The ends lost 4 bases at V and 5 bases at J; junction bases unmatched: 10. The CDR3 DNA follows: TGTGCCAGCAGCTCCCCGACTAGCGGGAGCGGAGTAGATACGCAGTATTTT. Translation gives CASSSPTSGSGVDTQYF.

On this clone: A far larger clone is a single base away, which makes a read error likely. Other DNA sequences in this specimen translate into the identical CDR3. The chain links TRBV30 to TRBJ2-2, with D possibly being TRBD2 (5 bases). The CDR3 totals 15 residues. Germline V gene lookup returns CDR1 GTSNPN and CDR2 SVGIG (reference sequence). Trimming took off 2 bases at V and 6 bases at J, with 16 bases between the two ends. CDR3 sequence reads: CAWSTSRVSAGELFF. CDR3 sequence (DNA): TGTGCCTGGAGTACCTCGCGCGTTAGCGCCGGGGAGCTGTTTTTT.

Turning to this clone: The junction departs from germline at one end; a sequencing error may be responsible. V gene TRBV29-1 combines with J gene TRBJ1-4; D gene uncertain. The CDR3 totals 11 residues. Germline V gene lookup returns CDR1 SQVTM and CDR2 ANQGSEA. DNA for the CDR3: TGCAGCGTTGCTTTCAATGAAAAACTGGTTTTT. As protein: CSVAFNEKLVF.

The V call is TRBV29-1, the J call TRBJ1-6, with a tentative D call TRBD1 (5 bases). The germline gives CDR1 SQVTM, CDR2 ANQGSEA. This CDR3 has 14 amino acids. The V and J ends lost 5 bases and 8 bases respectively, with 16 bases between them. In DNA, the CDR3 is TGCAGCGTTACGGTGGGGACTCTCGATTCACCCCTCCACTTT. This encodes CSVTVGTLDSPLHF.

This clone was found once. J is TRBJ2-1 and V is TRBV29-1; 7 bases map to TRBD1. Germline V gene data show CDR1 as SQVTM and CDR2 as ANQGSEA. The CDR3 covers 14 residues. The V gene end was trimmed by 7 bases and the J gene end by 3 bases; junction bases not matched to a gene: 9. The CDR3 coding sequence is TGCAGCGGGACCGGGACAGAACTCTACAATGAGCAGTTCTTC. This translates into CSGTGTELYNEQFF.

This clone has just one count. This chain uses TRBV23-1 with TRBJ2-1; D might be TRBD2 (5 bases). TRBV23-1 is treated as an ORF (open reading frame) with a function not yet certain. The CDR3 is made up of 16 amino acids. V was clipped by 3 bases and J by 1 base, with 13 bases between them. The CDR3 sequence: CASSQWWEKSYNEQFF. CDR3 DNA sequence: TGCGCCAGCAGTCAGTGGTGGGAGAAGTCCTACAATGAGCAGTTCTTC.

This chain joins TRBV30 and TRBJ1-3, with D possibly matching TRBD1 (5 bases). The CDR3 is 16 residues long. Trimming shortened V by 2 bases and J by 3 bases, and 17 bases separated the two germline ends. Germline V lookup: CDR1 GTSNPN, CDR2 SVGIG (reference sequence). The CDR3 is CAWSTRATGRGNTIYF. CDR3 nucleotides: TGTGCCTGGAGTACCCGGGCAACAGGTCGTGGAAACACCATATATTTT.

The rearrangement uses TRBV29-1 and TRBJ1-2; TRBD1 aligns across 12 bases. The CDR3 loop spans 14 amino acids. Trimming removed 7 bases from V and 4 bases from J; junction bases left unmatched: 7. CDR1 SQVTM and CDR2 ANQGSEA come from the germline V gene. The CDR3 DNA reads as TGCAGCGCGGGGACAGGGGGCGCCGGCTATGGCTACACCTTC. Translating gives CSAGTGGAGYGYTF.

The chain is built from TRBV6-4 and TRBJ1-5; D is uncertain. The CDR3 runs to 13 residues. Germline V gives CDR1 MRHNA, CDR2 SNTAGT. Trimming cost V 4 bases and J 6 bases, with 10 bases left between them. The CDR3 region has the DNA TGTGCCAGCAGTGGCGGAGCGGGTCAGCCCCAGCATTTT. Protein sequence: CASSGGAGQPQHF.

The V and J genes are TRBV6-1 and TRBJ1-2; tentatively, D is TRBD1 (5 bases). The CDR3 has 13 amino acids. Between the trimmed V and J ends, which lost 5 bases and 4 bases, there was a span of 11 bases. The germline V gene encodes CDR1 MNHNS and CDR2 SASEGT. For the CDR3, the DNA is TGTGCCAGCAGTCCCTGGGGGGGCTATGGCTACACCTTC. It translates to CASSPWGGYGYTF.

This clone occurred a few times. The J gene is TRBJ2-7, the V gene TRBV9, with a weak D call TRBD2 (7 bases). With 4 bases removed from V and 0 bases from J, the gap between germline ends came to 11 bases. The CDR3 has 14 amino acids. Germline values: CDR1 SGDLS, CDR2 YYNGEE. This CDR3 reads CASSPRGGSYEQYF. The CDR3 DNA reads as TGTGCCAGCAGCCCTAGGGGGGGCTCCTACGAGCAGTACTTC.

The chain joins TRBV5-6 to TRBJ2-1, with TRBD2 matching 7 bases. Germline V gene data show CDR1 as SGHDT and CDR2 as YYEEEE. The CDR3 is made up of 15 amino acids. With 2 bases clipped from V and 7 bases from J, the junction kept 9 bases outside the gene matches. The CDR3 nucleotides read TGTGCCAGCAGCTTAGGCGGGAGCTTCAGGAATGAGCAGTTCTTC. This sequence encodes CASSLGGSFRNEQFF.

The gene calls are TRBV29-1 and TRBJ1-2; D not certain. CDR3 size: 13 residues. Germline V gene lookup returns CDR1 SQVTM and CDR2 ANQGSEA. The V gene lost 3 bases and the J gene lost 4 bases, with 12 bases spanning the gap. The CDR3 coding sequence is TGCAGCGTTGATGGAATAGGGCCCTATGGCTACACCTTC. Translated: CSVDGIGPYGYTF.

V and J are TRBV7-9 and TRBJ2-7; 7 bases are a match to TRBD1. Per germline, CDR1 SEHNR and CDR2 FQNEAQ (reference sequence). V gave up 6 bases and J gave up 2 bases; unmatched junction bases: 7. The CDR3 is 14 amino acids. The CDR3 here is CASSFPGQPYEQYF. Here the CDR3 DNA reads TGTGCCAGCAGTTTCCCGGGACAGCCCTACGAGCAGTACTTC.

The chain recombines TRBV19 with TRBJ2-7, with TRBD1 as a possible D gene (6 bases). V was pared by 2 bases and J by 4 bases, with 18 bases between. CDR3 length: 16 amino acids. Per the germline V gene, CDR1 is LNHDA and CDR2 is SQIVND (reference sequence). DNA of the CDR3: TGTGCCAGTAGTATACGACCAACTTGGGGGCCTTACGAGCAGTACTTC. Translating it yields CASSIRPTWGPYEQYF. Filled out from reference TRBV19 and TRBJ2-7, the complete variable domain reads DGGITQSPKYLFRKEGQNVTLSCEQNLNHDAMYWYRQDPGQGLRLIYYSQIVNDFQKGDIAEGYSVSREKKESFPLTVTSAQKNPTAFYLCASSIRPTWGPYEQYFGPGTRLTVT.

This clone was seen a single time. Being one base from a much bigger clone, this may be a read error. Other nucleotide sequences in the sample specify the same CDR3. V usage is TRBV29-1 and J usage is TRBJ1-1; D unresolved. Germline lookup yields CDR1 SQVTM and CDR2 ANQGSEA. This CDR3 is built from 13 residues. The CDR3 loop reads CSVKRSTNTEAFF. The CDR3 DNA reads as TGCAGCGTTAAGAGGTCAACGAACACTGAGGCTTTCTTT. Full variable domain (rest looked up from reference TRBV29-1 and TRBJ1-1): SAVISQKPSRDICQRGTSLTIQCQVDSQVTMMFWYRQQPGQSLTLIATANQGSEATYESGFVIDKFPISRPNLTFSTLTVSNMSPEDSSIYLCSVKRSTNTEAFFGQGTRLTVV.

The chain recombines TRBV6-5 with TRBJ2-2; 10 nucleotides match TRBD2. CDR3 length equals 15 residues. The germline gives CDR1 MNHEY, CDR2 SVGAGI. V trimming: 8 bases; J trimming: 4 bases; junction bases outside the gene matches: 7. The chain's CDR3 is CASHVSSGSTGELFF. DNA for the CDR3: TGTGCCAGCCACGTATCTAGCGGGAGCACCGGGGAGCTGTTTTTT.

This clone was detected ten times or more. This chain joins TRBV28 and TRBJ1-2; D is perhaps TRBD1 (5 bases). The CDR3 spans 16 residues. The germline gives CDR1 MDHEN, CDR2 SYDVKM. V lost 1 base, J lost 6 bases, and 18 bases lay in between. The chain's CDR3 is CASSLSTPGTDNGYTF. The CDR3 bases are TGTGCCAGCAGTTTATCTACCCCCGGGACCGACAATGGCTACACCTTC.

The chain employs TRBV7-2 and TRBJ2-3, with D tentatively TRBD1 (5 bases). Deletions cut 3 bases from V and 2 bases from J, with 9 bases between. The CDR3 loop spans 14 amino acids. Germline assignment: CDR1 SGHTA and CDR2 FQGNSA. CDR3 in amino acids: CASSFDRHTDTQYF. DNA for the CDR3: TGTGCCAGCAGCTTCGACAGACACACAGATACGCAGTATTTT.

The CDR3 is CASSAASGRKTGELFF. CDR3 sequence (DNA): TGTGCCAGCAGCGCCGCTAGCGGGAGGAAAACCGGGGAGCTGTTTTTT. This chain links TRBV7-2 with TRBJ2-2; 11 positions agree with TRBD2. Looked up from germline, CDR1 is SGHTA and CDR2 is FQGNSA. This CDR3 is built from 16 residues. The V gene end was trimmed by 5 bases and the J gene end by 5 bases; junction bases not matched to a gene: 7.

The V call is TRBV7-2, the J call TRBJ2-7; D not certain. The CDR3 extends over 13 amino acids. Trimming took 1 base from V and 5 from J, leaving 9 bases between them. Germline V gene data show CDR1 as SGHTA and CDR2 as FQGNSA. CDR3 nucleotides: TGTGCCAGCAGCTTAGAGGTTAGGGACGAGCAGTACTTC. Protein sequence: CASSLEVRDEQYF.

In nucleotides, the CDR3 is TGTGCCAGCAGGGGACTAGCGGTTCTCTACGAGCAGTACTTC. Its translation is CASRGLAVLYEQYF. The chain couples TRBV2 to TRBJ2-7; 11 nucleotides agree with TRBD2. CDR1 and CDR2 from the germline V gene are SNHLY and FYNNEI. The trim removed 6 bases at V and 3 bases at J, leaving 4 bases unmatched. CDR3 length: 14 amino acids.

This clone has only a few counts. The gene calls are TRBV30 and TRBJ1-2; TRBD1 might be the D (5 bases). The CDR3 covers 14 residues. The germline V gene has CDR1 GTSNPN and CDR2 SVGIG (reference sequence). V dropped 2 bases and J dropped 2 bases, with 12 bases sitting between them. CDR3 nucleotide sequence: TGTGCCTGGAGTCCCGGGGGGGGGAACTATGGCTACACCTTC. It yields the protein CAWSPGGGNYGYTF. Full variable domain (remainder filled in from reference TRBV30 and TRBJ1-2): SQTIHQWPATLVQPVGSPLSLECTVEGTSNPNLYWYRQAAGRGLQLLFYSVGIGQISSEVPQNLSASRPQDRQFILSSKKLLLSDSGFYLCAWSPGGGNYGYTFGSGTRLTVV.

This clone occurred a few times. The chain is built from TRBV4-1 and TRBJ2-1, with a weak D call TRBD1 (5 bases). This CDR3 spans 14 amino acids. Germline CDR1 and CDR2: MGHRA and YSYEKL. Trimming removed 1 base from V and 7 bases from J, with 11 bases in between. The CDR3 DNA follows: TGCGCCAGCAGCCAAGCTCAGGGTAAGAATGAGCAGTTCTTC. This codes for CASSQAQGKNEQFF.

The V call is TRBV5-5, the J call TRBJ1-1, with 11 positions matching TRBD1. Looked up from germline, CDR1 is SGHKS and CDR2 is YYEKEE (reference sequence). This CDR3 spans 15 amino acids. V lost 3 bases to trimming and J lost 0 bases; unmatched junction nucleotides: 1. The CDR3 spells CASSWTGGVNTEAFF. Here the CDR3 DNA reads TGTGCCAGCAGCTGGACAGGGGGCGTGAACACTGAAGCTTTCTTT. The full variable domain, rest sourced from reference TRBV5-5 and TRBJ1-1, is DAGVTQSPTHLIKTRGQQVTLRCSPISGHKSVSWYQQVLGQGPQFIFQYYEKEERGRGNFPDRFSARQFPNYSSELNVNALLLGDSALYLCASSWTGGVNTEAFFGQGTRLTVV.

The rearrangement links TRBV5-1 to TRBJ2-1; 7 nucleotides align to TRBD2. CDR1 SGHRS and CDR2 YFSETQ come from the germline V gene. The CDR3 extends over 16 amino acids. Losses at the gene ends were 0 bases for V and 2 bases for J; bases not matched to a gene: 5. CDR3 loop: CASSLELAPPYNEQFF. The DNA for the CDR3 is TGCGCCAGCAGCTTGGAACTAGCGCCCCCCTACAATGAGCAGTTCTTC.

This clone came up a few times. The chain uses TRBV27 and TRBJ1-6, with TRBD1 as a possible D gene (5 bases). The CDR3 length is 13 residues. In germline, CDR1 is MNHEY, CDR2 SMNVEV (reference sequence). The V and J ends lost 6 bases and 13 bases respectively, with 16 bases between them. The CDR3 sequence is CASSGDGEGPLHF. CDR3 coding DNA: TGTGCCAGCAGCGGGGACGGGGAGGGTCCCCTCCACTTT.

The rearrangement joins TRBV11-2 to TRBJ2-5; 11 positions agree with TRBD2. The CDR3 has 18 amino acids. Trimming took 2 bases from V and 6 from J; bases not matched to a gene: 14. Germline V gene sequence: CDR1 SGHAT, CDR2 FQNNGV. CDR3 DNA: TGTGCCAGCAGCTTATTTGGTTTTGGATTAGCGGGAGGGCAGACCCAGTACTTC. As protein: CASSLFGFGLAGGQTQYF.

The chain links TRBV5-4 to TRBJ2-3; D remains unclear. Germline V CDR1 and CDR2: SGHNT, YYREEE (reference sequence). V was shortened by 4 bases and J by 0 bases, with 9 bases between the two germline ends. This CDR3 is 14 amino acids long. CDR3 loop: CASSPMMSTDTQYF. The DNA for the CDR3 is TGTGCCAGCAGCCCTATGATGAGCACAGATACGCAGTATTTT.